Listed below are T cell receptor beta chains from one sample, sequenced in a study of shared clonotypes between healthy human individuals. TCRdb keeps only in-frame clones here, not all; method: immunoSEQ multiplex PCR. Of around 2.1 million clones in the sample, just over 90% were seen once. Sequencing input: naive CD8+ T cells from PBMCs. Source of these receptors: a man aged 18 to 30 in good health. Some clones in this sample may be carry-over from other donors' samples. The CDR3 runs from the conserved cysteine through the conserved F or W. The D gene is left open where the match is weak. Only part of the rows carry a size: once, few, many, or a class if the clone is expanded.

J gene,D gene,V gene,clone size,CDR3 DNA,CDR3 protein
TRBJ2-7,-,TRBV30,-,TGTGCCTCAATGGACCTTGGCAGGGTCCCCTACGAGCAGTACTTC,CASMDLGRVPYEQYF
TRBJ1-1,-,TRBV5-1,-,TGCGCCAGCAGGGATGGCACTGAAGCTTTCTTT,CASRDGTEAFF
TRBJ2-1,-,TRBV9,-,TGTGCCAGCAGCCAGAGGGTATTTGAGTACAATGAGCAGTTCTTC,CASSQRVFEYNEQFF
TRBJ2-2,-,TRBV6-5,-,TGTGCCAGCAGTTACTCGCCAGGGGAGGGATCCGGGGAGCTGTTTTTT,CASSYSPGEGSGELFF
TRBJ2-7,-,TRBV4-2,-,TGTGCCAGCAGCCAAGTAGGGGACGAGCAGTACTTC,CASSQVGDEQYF
TRBJ2-7,TRBD1,TRBV6-1,once,TGTGCCAGCAGGACAGGGAGAGGATACGAGCAGTACTTC,CASRTGRGYEQYF
TRBJ2-7,-,TRBV19,once,TGTGCCAGTAGTGCGGACCCCCCATACGAGCAGTACTTC,CASSADPPYEQYF
TRBJ2-7,TRBD2,TRBV6-1,-,TGTGCCAGCAGTGAAAGTTTAAGCGGGAGGGCCCGCGAGCAGTACTTC,CASSESLSGRAREQYF
TRBJ2-7,-,TRBV2,-,TGTGCCAGCGTTCCCTTGGCAGGGGCCGCCTACGAGCAGTACTTC,CASVPLAGAAYEQYF
TRBJ2-2,-,TRBV9,few,TGTGCCAGCAGCGTAGAGGGGACCGGGGAGCTGTTTTTT,CASSVEGTGELFF
TRBJ2-1,TRBD2,TRBV7-9,-,TGTGCCAGCAGCTCCGGCGGGAGTGTGTCCTACAATGAGCAGTTCTTC,CASSSGGSVSYNEQFF
TRBJ1-1,TRBD1,TRBV2,-,TGTGCCAGAGGGAGGGACAGGAACACTGAAGCTTTCTTT,CARGRDRNTEAFF
TRBJ2-5,TRBD2,TRBV9,-,TGTGCCAGCAGCGTACGCAGCGGGAGGGCCCAAGAGACCCAGTACTTC,CASSVRSGRAQETQYF
TRBJ1-3,TRBD1,TRBV28,-,TGTGCCAGCACCGACACAGGGGGGGAAAACACCATATATTTT,CASTDTGGENTIYF
TRBJ2-7,-,TRBV4-1,-,TGCGCCAGCAGCCCCCGGGTTGGGAACGAGCAGTACTTC,CASSPRVGNEQYF
TRBJ2-7,-,TRBV19,-,TGTGCCAGTAGTATATACAGCGGAGCCGACTACGAGCAGTACTTC,CASSIYSGADYEQYF
TRBJ2-1,-,TRBV4-3,-,TGCGCCAGCAGCCAAGAATATGTCCGGGCCAATGAGCAGTTCTTC,CASSQEYVRANEQFF
TRBJ2-1,-,TRBV27,-,TGTGCCAGCAGAACGGCCTACAATGAGCAGTTCTTC,CASRTAYNEQFF
TRBJ1-1,-,TRBV5-1,-,TGCGCCAGCAGCTTGTCAGGTTCTGAAGCTTTCTTT,CASSLSGSEAFF
TRBJ2-7,-,TRBV11-2,-,TGTGCCAGCGGCGACCAGGGGCGGACCTATAGGAGCTCCTACGAGCAGTACTTC,CASGDQGRTYRSSYEQYF
TRBJ2-7,TRBD2,TRBV11-1,-,TGTGCCAGCAGCCATAGACTAGCGGCCTACGAGCAGTACTTC,CASSHRLAAYEQYF
TRBJ1-1,-,TRBV14,-,TGTGCCAGCAGCCAAGACCCAGAGAACACTGAAGCTTTCTTT,CASSQDPENTEAFF
TRBJ2-7,-,TRBV7-9,-,TGTGCCAGCAGCTTAGAAACCAGGGGCGTCTCCTACGAGCAGTACTTC,CASSLETRGVSYEQYF